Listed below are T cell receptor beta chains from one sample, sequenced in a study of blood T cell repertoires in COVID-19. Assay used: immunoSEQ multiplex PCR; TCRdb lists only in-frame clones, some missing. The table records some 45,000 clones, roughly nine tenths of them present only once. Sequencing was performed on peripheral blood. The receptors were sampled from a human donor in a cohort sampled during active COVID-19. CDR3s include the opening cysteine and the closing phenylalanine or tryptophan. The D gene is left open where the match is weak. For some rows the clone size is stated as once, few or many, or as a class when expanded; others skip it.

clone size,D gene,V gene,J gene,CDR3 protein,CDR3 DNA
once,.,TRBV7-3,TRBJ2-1,CASSLGHEQFF,TGTGCCAGCAGCTTAGGCCATGAGCAGTTCTTC
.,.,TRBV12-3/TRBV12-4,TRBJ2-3,CASRRGGTDTQYF,TGTGCCAGCAGGAGGGGGGGAACAGATACGCAGTATTTT
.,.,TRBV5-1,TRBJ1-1,CASSSQGQGAFF,TGCGCCAGCAGCTCTCAAGGCCAGGGAGCTTTCTTT
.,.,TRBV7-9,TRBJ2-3,CASSLAGLASVIDTQYF,TGTGCCAGCAGCTTAGCGGGTCTCGCTAGCGTCATAGATACGCAGTATTTT
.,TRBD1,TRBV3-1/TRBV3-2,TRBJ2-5,CASSYRTGGETQYF,TGTGCCAGCAGCTACCGGACAGGGGGAGAGACCCAGTACTTC
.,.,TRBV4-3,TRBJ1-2,CASSQAPTGGRGYTF,TGCGCCAGCAGCCAAGCCCCGACGGGGGGCCGTGGCTACACCTTC
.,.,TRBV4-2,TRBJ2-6,CASSQEDSSGANVLTF,TGTGCCAGCAGCCAGGAGGACAGCTCTGGGGCCAACGTCCTGACTTTC
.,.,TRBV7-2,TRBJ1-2,CASSLAKGETGYTF,TGTGCCAGCAGCTTAGCGAAGGGGGAGACAGGCTACACCTTC
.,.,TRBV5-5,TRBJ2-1,CASSLVRGVYNEQFF,TGTGCCAGCAGCTTGGTCAGGGGGGTATACAATGAGCAGTTCTTC
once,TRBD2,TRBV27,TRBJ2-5,CASSLVAGGGETQYF,TGTGCCAGCAGTTTAGTAGCGGGGGGTGGAGAGACCCAGTACTTC
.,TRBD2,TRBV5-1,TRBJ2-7,CASSLTGAGGPISYEQYF,TGCGCCAGCAGCTTGACCGGAGCGGGGGGCCCGATCTCCTACGAGCAGTACTTC
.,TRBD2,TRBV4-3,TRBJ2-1,CASSQDVAGGYNEQFF,TGCGCCAGCAGCCAAGATGTAGCGGGGGGTTACAATGAGCAGTTCTTC
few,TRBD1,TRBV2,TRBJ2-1,CASRDRNYNEQFF,TGTGCCAGCCGGGACAGGAACTACAATGAGCAGTTCTTC
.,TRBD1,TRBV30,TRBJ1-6,CAWRKGQRVGSPLHF,TGTGCCTGGAGAAAGGGACAGCGGGTCGGGTCACCCCTCCACTTT
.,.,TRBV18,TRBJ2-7,CASSPGSGDSYEQYF,TGTGCCAGCTCACCAGGGTCGGGGGACTCCTACGAGCAGTACTTC
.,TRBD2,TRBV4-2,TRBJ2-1,CASNTPGGDEQFF,TGTGCCAGCAATACACCGGGGGGGGATGAGCAGTTCTTC
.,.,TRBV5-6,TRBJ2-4,CASSLGGGGAYIQYF,TGTGCCAGCAGCTTGGGTGGCGGTGGGGCTTACATTCAGTACTTC
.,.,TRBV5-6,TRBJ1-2,CASSLGFSAGTNYGYTF,TGTGCCAGCAGCTTGGGGTTCTCGGCAGGTACTAACTATGGCTACACCTTC
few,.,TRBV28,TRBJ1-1,CASSSNTEAFF,TGTGCCAGCAGCTCGAACACTGAAGCTTTCTTT
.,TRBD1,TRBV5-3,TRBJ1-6,CARSCRDSLDSPLHF,TGTGCCAGAAGCTGCCGGGACAGTTTAGATTCACCCCTCCACTTT
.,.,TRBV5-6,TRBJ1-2,CASSLVDGKNYGYTF,TGTGCCAGCAGCTTGGTCGACGGGAAAAACTATGGCTACACCTTC
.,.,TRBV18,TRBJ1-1,CASSPAPRSNTEAFF,TGTGCCAGCTCACCAGCTCCTCGGTCGAACACTGAAGCTTTCTTT
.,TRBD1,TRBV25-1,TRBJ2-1,CASEGDRGTNEQFF,TGTGCCAGCGAGGGGGACAGGGGAACCAATGAGCAGTTCTTC
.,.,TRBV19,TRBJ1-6,CASGGGYNSPLHF,TGTGCCAGCGGGGGAGGGTACAATTCACCCCTCCACTTT
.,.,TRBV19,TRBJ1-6,CASTTGYSPLHF,TGTGCCAGTACCACAGGGTACTCACCCCTCCACTTT
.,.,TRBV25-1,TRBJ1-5,CASSDPNSNQPQHF,TGTGCCAGCAGTGATCCCAATAGCAATCAGCCCCAGCATTTT
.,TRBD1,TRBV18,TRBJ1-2,CASSPRTGDGYTF,TGTGCCAGCTCACCACGGACAGGGGATGGCTACACCTTC
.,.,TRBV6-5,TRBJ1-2,CASSSTVNYGYTF,TGTGCCAGCAGCTCTACTGTCAACTATGGCTACACCTTC
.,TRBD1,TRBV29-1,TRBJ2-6,CSVGTGGAGANVLTF,TGCAGCGTTGGGACAGGGGGGGCGGGGGCCAACGTCCTGACTTTC
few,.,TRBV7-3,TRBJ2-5,CASSTGQQETQYF,TGTGCCAGCAGCACCGGACAGCAAGAGACCCAGTACTTC
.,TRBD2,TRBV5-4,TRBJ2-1,CASSPPGLAGGRFF,TGTGCCAGCAGCCCACCTGGACTAGCGGGGGGTCGGTTCTTC